Following are 15 T cell receptor beta chains from one sample sequenced in a study of T cell clones after liver transplantation. These receptors have no identified antigens. Proliferating CFSE-low MLR cells were sequenced to define alloreactive TCRbeta sequences. Repertoires were generated with immunoSEQ multiplex PCR, while TCRdb's copy carries only in-frame clones and drops some. The sample consists of some 1,100 clones, roughly 42% of them appearing once. The sample consisted of CD4+ T cells from cultured PBMCs. All receptors come from a human patient who received a liver transplant. The T cells may partly be graft donor cells.

In this sample, this clone is large. This chain links TRBV2 with TRBJ1-4, with 8 nucleotides matching TRBD1. Germline V gene sequence: CDR1 SNHLY, CDR2 FYNNEI. The CDR3 runs to 15 residues. The trim removed 7 bases at V and 0 bases at J, leaving 4 bases unmatched. CDR3 sequence (DNA): TGTGCCAGCAAACAACAGGGGGCAACTAATGAAAAACTGTTTTTT. It codes for CASKQQGATNEKLFF.

By share, this clone ranks as medium-sized (0.01 to 0.1%). The V and J genes are TRBV7-3 and TRBJ1-1; a possible D gene is TRBD1 (5 bases). There are 13 residues in the CDR3. In germline, CDR1 is SGHTA, CDR2 FQGTGA. The ends were cut back, 5 bases at V and 11 bases at J, with 18 bases in the middle. The DNA for the CDR3 is TGTGCCAGCAGCGAAGGGGTAGGGGCTGGGGCTTTCTTT. This codes for CASSEGVGAGAFF. The whole variable domain, filled in from reference TRBV7-3 and TRBJ1-1, reads GAGVSQTPSNKVTEKGKYVELRCDPISGHTALYWYRQSLGQGPEFLIYFQGTGAADDSGLPNDRFFAVRPEGSVSTLKIQRTERGDSAVYLCASSEGVGAGAFFGQGTRLTVV.

There are a few counts of this clone. V gene TRBV5-4 combines with J gene TRBJ2-2, with 11 positions matching TRBD2. The CDR3 is 17 amino acids. V gave up 4 bases and J gave up 1 base; unmatched junction bases: 6. Germline CDR1 reads SGHNT; CDR2 reads YYREEE (reference sequence). CDR3 DNA sequence: TGTGCCAGCAGCCAAGAAGGGACTAGCGGGAACACCGGGGAGCTGTTTTTT. Its translation is CASSQEGTSGNTGELFF.

By share of the sample, this clone is large. The gene calls are TRBV25-1 and TRBJ2-5; 7 bases are shared with TRBD2. The junction had 6 bases not matched to a gene; V was cut back by 3 bases and J by 5 bases. The CDR3 spans 14 residues. CDR1 and CDR2 from the germline V gene are MGHDK and SYGVNS. The CDR3 nucleotides are TGTGCCAGCAGTGAGGGAGGGGAAGGGGAGACCCAGTACTTC. Encoded protein: CASSEGGEGETQYF.

This clone was counted a few times. The chain links TRBV29-1 to TRBJ2-1; D is ambiguous. V lost 4 bases and J lost 13, with 14 bases in between. The CDR3 loop spans 11 amino acids. Germline CDR1 reads SQVTM; CDR2 reads ANQGSEA. In nucleotides, the CDR3 is TGCAGCGTTGCGAACTATCCTGATCAGTTCTTC. It encodes CSVANYPDQFF.

This clone is judged medium-sized. The CDR3, as DNA: TGTGCCAGCAGCAGCCGGGACAGGGGACCCGGGGAGCTGTTTTTT. Translation gives CASSSRDRGPGELFF. V gene TRBV7-8 combines with J gene TRBJ2-2; 10 bases are shared with TRBD1. Trimming at V came to 5 bases and at J to 6 bases, leaving 6 bases not matched to a gene. The CDR3 is made up of 15 amino acids. Germline values: CDR1 SGHVS, CDR2 FQNEAQ.

By frequency in the sample, this clone is medium-sized (0.01 to 0.1%). The chain carries TRBV27 and TRBJ1-1; 7 nucleotides line up with TRBD1. V lost 6 bases and J lost 4; bases outside the gene matches: 8. Germline loops: CDR1 MNHEY, CDR2 SMNVEV (reference sequence). The CDR3 is 14 amino acids. The CDR3 loop reads CASRLQGRVTEAFF. CDR3 DNA: TGTGCCAGCAGACTACAGGGGCGGGTCACTGAAGCTTTCTTT.

The CDR3 region is CASSPGLARTSTDTQYF. The CDR3 DNA follows: TGTGCCAGCAGCCCGGGACTAGCGCGTACTAGCACAGATACGCAGTATTTT. This chain links TRBV11-2 with TRBJ2-3; 10 nucleotides align to TRBD2. The CDR3 runs to 17 residues. Germline-derived CDR1 and CDR2 are SGHAT and FQNNGV. V was clipped by 5 bases and J by 0 bases; unmatched bases: 8.

The V call is TRBV19, the J call TRBJ2-3; 7 nucleotides match TRBD2. V trimming: 5 bases; J trimming: 7 bases; junction bases outside the gene matches: 18. This CDR3 has 17 residues. Looked up from germline, CDR1 is LNHDA and CDR2 is SQIVND (reference sequence). The CDR3 spells CASSFLGGGRARYTQYF. The CDR3, as DNA: TGTGCCAGTAGTTTCCTCGGGGGAGGGAGGGCGAGGTATACGCAGTATTTT.

The chain employs TRBV19 and TRBJ2-3, with 10 bases lining up with TRBD2. Per the germline V gene, CDR1 is LNHDA and CDR2 is SQIVND (reference sequence). Unmatched junction bases numbered 4, after V lost 6 bases and J lost 4 bases. The CDR3 spans 14 residues. CDR3 in amino acids: CASRLAGFSDTQYF. CDR3 DNA sequence: TGTGCCAGTAGACTAGCGGGATTTTCAGATACGCAGTATTTT.

The V and J genes are TRBV7-2 and TRBJ2-7; D might be TRBD1 (5 bases). CDR1 is SGHTA and CDR2 is FQGNSA in the germline V gene. V was shortened by 4 bases and J by 3 bases, with 16 bases between the two germline ends. The CDR3 has 15 amino acids. CDR3 sequence (DNA): TGTGCCAGCAGCTCTACAGGATCCCTCTACTACGAGCAGTACTTC. Translation gives CASSSTGSLYYEQYF.

The gene calls are TRBV18 and TRBJ1-5; D gene ambiguous. The CDR3 is 13 residues long. V dropped 3 bases and J dropped 3 bases, with 6 bases sitting between them. The germline V gene has CDR1 KGHSH and CDR2 LQKENI. This CDR3 is CASSPNLNQPQHF. The CDR3 DNA reads TGTGCCAGCTCACCCAATCTCAATCAGCCCCAGCATTTT.

This chain uses TRBV6-5 with TRBJ1-1; D not certain. CDR3 length: 11 amino acids. Trimming cost V 4 bases and J 4 bases, with 4 bases left between them. CDR1 is MNHEY, CDR2 SVGAGI, per germline. The CDR3 DNA follows: TGTGCCAGCAGTTTAAGCACTGAAGCTTTCTTT. This gives the protein CASSLSTEAFF.

The chain links TRBV11-2 to TRBJ2-2; TRBD1 or TRBD2 may be the D gene (5 bases each). The germline V gene encodes CDR1 SGHAT and CDR2 FQNNGV. The CDR3 extends over 13 amino acids. Between the trimmed V and J ends, which lost 5 bases and 8 bases, there was a span of 12 bases. CDR3 in amino acids: CASSGTRTGELFF. The DNA of the CDR3 is TGTGCCAGCAGCGGGACCAGGACAGGGGAGCTGTTTTTT.

The count of this clone is one. The chain combines TRBV9 with TRBJ2-7; 9 nucleotides line up with TRBD1. The V and J ends lost 4 bases and 3 bases, in that order; junction bases with no gene match: 8. Germline values: CDR1 SGDLS, CDR2 YYNGEE. The CDR3 is made up of 15 amino acids. The CDR3 coding sequence is TGTGCCAGCAGCACTGGACAGGGGCCCCTCTACGAGCAGTACTTC. Its translation: CASSTGQGPLYEQYF.